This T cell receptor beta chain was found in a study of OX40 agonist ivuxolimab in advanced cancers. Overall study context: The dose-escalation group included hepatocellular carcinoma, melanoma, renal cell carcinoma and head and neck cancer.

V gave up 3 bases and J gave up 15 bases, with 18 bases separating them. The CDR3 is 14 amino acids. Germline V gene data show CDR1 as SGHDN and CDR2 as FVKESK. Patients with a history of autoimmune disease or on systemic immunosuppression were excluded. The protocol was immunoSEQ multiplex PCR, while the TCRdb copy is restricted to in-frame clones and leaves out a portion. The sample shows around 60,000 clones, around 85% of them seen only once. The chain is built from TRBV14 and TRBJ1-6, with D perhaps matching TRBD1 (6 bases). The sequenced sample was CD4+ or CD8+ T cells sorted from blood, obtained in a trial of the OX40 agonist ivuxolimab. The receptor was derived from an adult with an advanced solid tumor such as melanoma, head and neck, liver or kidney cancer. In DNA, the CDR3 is TGTGCCAGCAGCCAGGGGGCGCGGAGTGTTCTCCTCCACTTT. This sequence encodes CASSQGARSVLLHF.